A single sample gave rise to the 14 T cell receptor beta chains below, sequenced in a study of T cell responses to AZD1222 COVID-19 vaccine. Produced via immunoSEQ multiplex PCR; TCRdb's table is partial and in-frame only. The data hold roughly 100,000 clones, with roughly 84% observed a single time. The specimen was peripheral blood, collected on day 0 of AZD1222 vaccination. The origin of the receptors is an adult in good health.

The chain links TRBV27 to TRBJ2-5; D unresolved. Germline CDR1 and CDR2: MNHEY and SMNVEV (reference sequence). The V gene lost 9 bases and the J gene lost 6 bases, with 14 bases spanning the gap. The CDR3 is 12 amino acids. The CDR3 sequence: CASPWVRKTQYF. CDR3 DNA sequence: TGTGCCAGTCCTTGGGTAAGGAAGACCCAGTACTTC.

This chain links TRBV5-1 with TRBJ2-4; D unclear. The CDR3 loop spans 14 amino acids. V gave up 4 bases and J gave up 7 bases, with 15 bases separating them. CDR1 is SGHRS, CDR2 YFSETQ, per germline. CDR3 amino acids: CASSRPSTPNIQYF. CDR3 coding DNA: TGCGCCAGCAGCCGCCCTAGTACCCCGAACATTCAGTACTTC.

V gene TRBV19 combines with J gene TRBJ1-4; no reliable D call. Germline V gives CDR1 LNHDA, CDR2 SQIVND (reference sequence). This CDR3 spans 13 amino acids. V lost 5 bases and J lost 0, with 4 bases in between. CDR3 protein: CASSWSTNEKLFF. In DNA, the CDR3 is TGTGCCAGTAGTTGGTCAACTAATGAAAAACTGTTTTTT.

The J gene is TRBJ1-6, the V gene TRBV28, with TRBD1 identical over 7 bases. Germline loops: CDR1 MDHEN, CDR2 SYDVKM. This CDR3 contains 15 residues. After removal of 10 bases from V and 6 bases from J, the junction contained 12 bases not matched to a gene. The CDR3 region is CATVDRAEFNSPLHF. The CDR3 bases are TGTGCCACCGTCGACAGGGCAGAGTTTAATTCACCCCTCCACTTT.

The V and J genes are TRBV28 and TRBJ1-2, with D possibly TRBD1 on 5 matching bases. The CDR3 is 13 amino acids. Trimming removed 7 bases from V and 9 bases from J, with 18 bases in between. CDR1 MDHEN and CDR2 SYDVKM come from the germline V gene. The CDR3 loop reads CASTPNSGYRYTF. The CDR3 DNA reads TGTGCCAGCACCCCTAATTCAGGGTATCGCTACACCTTC.

The genes are TRBV5-1 and TRBJ2-3, with 8 positions matching TRBD1. The CDR3 length is 17 residues. Looked up from germline, CDR1 is SGHRS and CDR2 is YFSETQ. The V gene end was trimmed by 0 bases and the J gene end by 2 bases; junction bases not matched to a gene: 8. CDR3 loop: CASSLVRGQLVTDTQYF. CDR3 DNA: TGCGCCAGCAGCTTGGTCAGGGGGCAGTTGGTCACAGATACGCAGTATTTT.

This clone was seen a few times. The chain combines TRBV7-8 with TRBJ1-5; D remains ambiguous. The CDR3 is made up of 13 amino acids. V lost 5 bases and J lost 7, with 12 bases in between. Germline values: CDR1 SGHVS, CDR2 FQNEAQ. The CDR3 DNA follows: TGTGCCAGCAGCCTCCGGACGAAGCAGCCCCAGCATTTT. This translates into CASSLRTKQPQHF.

Comments on this clone: One end of the junction varies from germline; a read error may be responsible. The chain has TRBV7-7 and TRBJ2-5; 9 nucleotides agree with TRBD2. CDR3 length equals 16 residues. Germline CDR1 and CDR2: SSHAT and FNYEAQ (reference sequence). CDR3 in DNA: TGTGCTAGCAGCTCCAGGACTAGCGATGGCCAAGAGACCCAGTACTTC. Its protein is CASSSRTSDGQETQYF.

The chain is built from TRBV14 and TRBJ1-1, with D unresolved. Germline V gene data show CDR1 as SGHDN and CDR2 as FVKESK. The CDR3 sequence is 20 residues long. Deletions cut 0 bases from V and 0 bases from J, with 23 bases between. For the CDR3, the DNA is TGTGCCAGCAGCCAAGATACGGGTACGGCCGCTTGGGGTATGAACACTGAAGCTTTCTTT. Translating gives CASSQDTGTAAWGMNTEAFF.

The V call is TRBV7-8, the J call TRBJ1-3; D not certain. Germline values: CDR1 SGHVS, CDR2 FQNEAQ. The CDR3 is 18 amino acids. Trimming stripped 0 bases from V and 8 bases from J, with 23 bases between. CDR3 nucleotide sequence: TGTGCCAGCAGCTTAGCGTTCGGAGGGAAACTTAAGATATACACCATATATTTT. Amino acids: CASSLAFGGKLKIYTIYF.

This chain joins TRBV7-2 and TRBJ1-1; D not certain. CDR3 length: 13 residues. Germline values: CDR1 SGHTA, CDR2 FQGNSA. The V and J ends lost 6 bases and 5 bases respectively, with 13 bases between them. In nucleotides, the CDR3 is TGTGCCAGCAGTTCCAGGACGTTGACTGAAGCTTTCTTT. It yields the protein CASSSRTLTEAFF.

This chain joins TRBV28 and TRBJ2-6, with TRBD1 as a possible D gene (6 bases). V dropped 5 bases and J dropped 4 bases, with 12 bases sitting between them. CDR1 and CDR2 from the germline V gene are MDHEN and SYDVKM. CDR3 length: 15 residues. This CDR3 reads CASSAQGSGANVLTF. CDR3 nucleotide sequence: TGTGCCAGCAGTGCTCAGGGGTCCGGGGCCAACGTCCTGACTTTC.

V gene TRBV7-8 combines with J gene TRBJ2-3; TRBD2 might be the D (5 bases). The CDR3 is made up of 16 amino acids. CDR1 is SGHVS, CDR2 FQNEAQ, per germline. The V end was cut by 0 bases, the J end by 1 base, with 11 bases between. The CDR3 here is CASSLAQDFRTDTQYF. The CDR3 DNA follows: TGTGCCAGCAGCTTAGCGCAGGACTTTCGCACAGATACGCAGTATTTT.

This rearrangement joins TRBV6-5 to TRBJ1-2; D might be TRBD1 (6 bases). Trimming removed 3 bases at V and 2 bases at J, with 10 bases between. This CDR3 has 14 residues. The germline CDR1 and CDR2 sequences are MNHEY and SVGAGI. The CDR3 loop is CASSYLTGNYGYTF. DNA of the CDR3: TGTGCCAGCAGTTATTTAACAGGGAACTATGGCTACACCTTC.